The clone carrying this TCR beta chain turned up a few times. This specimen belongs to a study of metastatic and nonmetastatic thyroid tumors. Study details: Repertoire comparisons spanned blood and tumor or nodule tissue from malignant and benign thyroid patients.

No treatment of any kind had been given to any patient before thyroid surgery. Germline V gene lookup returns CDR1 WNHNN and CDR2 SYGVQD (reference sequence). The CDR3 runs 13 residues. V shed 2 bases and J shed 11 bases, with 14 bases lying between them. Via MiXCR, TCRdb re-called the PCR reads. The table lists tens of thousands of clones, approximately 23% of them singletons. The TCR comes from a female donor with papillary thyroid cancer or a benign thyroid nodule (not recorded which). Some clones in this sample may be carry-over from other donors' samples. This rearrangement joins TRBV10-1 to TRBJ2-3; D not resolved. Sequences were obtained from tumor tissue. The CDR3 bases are TGCGCCAGCAGTGAGAGAACACACGAGATGCAGTATTTT. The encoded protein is CASSERTHEMQYF.